Listed below are T cell receptor beta chains from one sample, sequenced in a study of identical twins. In TCRdb, the 5' RACE reads were re-called with MiXCR into one record per CDR3 protein. This table has 450,000 to 650,000 distinct CDR3 sequences, 13% to 15% appearing once. The same sample was also used in a study of yellow fever vaccine responses in identical twins.

Sequencing was performed on CD4+ T cells sorted from blood. The source of these receptors is a young woman in good health. CDR3s include the opening cysteine and the closing phenylalanine or tryptophan. A D gene is named only where the DNA matches it firmly. Where a row states a size, it is once, few, many or the class of an expanded clone; other rows omit it.

clone_size: NA
j_call: TRBJ2-2
d_call: NA
v_call: TRBV12-3/TRBV12-4
cdr3_aa: CASSRGLSFRELFF
cdr3_nt: TGTGCCAGCAGCCGTGGACTTTCATTCCGGGAGCTGTTTTTT

clone_size: few
j_call: TRBJ1-1
d_call: NA
v_call: TRBV4-1
cdr3_aa: CASSQPQYFTEAFF
cdr3_nt: TGCGCCAGCAGCCAACCCCAATACTTCACTGAAGCTTTCTTT

clone_size: few
j_call: TRBJ2-2
d_call: NA
v_call: TRBV15
cdr3_aa: CATSRAPGELFF
cdr3_nt: TGTGCCACCAGCAGAGCGCCCGGGGAGCTGTTTTTT

clone_size: NA
j_call: TRBJ2-3
d_call: NA
v_call: TRBV11-2
cdr3_aa: CASSPQADLGPDTQYF
cdr3_nt: TGTGCCAGCAGCCCCCAAGCGGACCTGGGCCCAGATACGCAGTATTTT

clone_size: few
j_call: TRBJ2-1
d_call: NA
v_call: TRBV20-1
cdr3_aa: CSATPPSGFHNEQFF
cdr3_nt: TGCAGTGCTACCCCCCCGAGCGGGTTTCACAATGAGCAGTTCTTC

clone_size: NA
j_call: TRBJ1-2
d_call: NA
v_call: TRBV24-1
cdr3_aa: CATSEDTYGYTF
cdr3_nt: TGTGCCACCAGTGAAGACACTTATGGCTACACCTTC

clone_size: NA
j_call: TRBJ2-5
d_call: TRBD2
v_call: TRBV20-1
cdr3_aa: CSANIAGALQTQYF
cdr3_nt: TGCAGTGCAAATATAGCGGGAGCCTTACAGACCCAGTACTTC

clone_size: NA
j_call: TRBJ2-3
d_call: NA
v_call: TRBV20-1
cdr3_aa: CRASMGMGTDTQYF
cdr3_nt: TGCAGGGCCTCCATGGGAATGGGCACAGATACGCAGTATTTT

clone_size: NA
j_call: TRBJ1-1
d_call: NA
v_call: TRBV10-2
cdr3_aa: CASSWGDIGTEAFF
cdr3_nt: TGCGCCAGCAGTTGGGGTGATATTGGCACTGAAGCTTTCTTT

clone_size: NA
j_call: TRBJ2-1
d_call: NA
v_call: TRBV19
cdr3_aa: CASSRGAGAKGAHNEQFF
cdr3_nt: TGTGCCAGTAGTAGAGGCGCGGGAGCTAAGGGGGCCCACAATGAGCAGTTCTTC

clone_size: few
j_call: TRBJ2-2
d_call: NA
v_call: TRBV5-1
cdr3_aa: CASSAGTSGHRTPGSCFF
cdr3_nt: NA

clone_size: NA
j_call: TRBJ2-3
d_call: TRBD2
v_call: TRBV3-1
cdr3_aa: CASSQAFRGGSQDTQYF
cdr3_nt: TGTGCCAGCAGCCAAGCATTTCGGGGGGGTTCCCAAGATACGCAGTATTTT

clone_size: few
j_call: TRBJ2-7
d_call: NA
v_call: TRBV11-2
cdr3_aa: CALGGSRDSIYEQYF
cdr3_nt: TGCGCCTTAGGCGGGTCGCGGGACTCCATCTACGAGCAGTACTTC

clone_size: NA
j_call: TRBJ2-3
d_call: TRBD2
v_call: TRBV9
cdr3_aa: CASSSGGPADTQYF
cdr3_nt: TGTGCCAGCAGCTCGGGGGGGCCAGCGGATACGCAGTATTTT

clone_size: NA
j_call: TRBJ2-4
d_call: TRBD2
v_call: TRBV14
cdr3_aa: CASSQGLAGRHIQYF
cdr3_nt: TGTGCCAGCAGCCAAGGACTAGCGGGAAGACACATTCAGTACTTC